Shown below are 12 T cell receptor beta chains from a single sample sequenced in a study of shared clonotypes between healthy human individuals. Assay: immunoSEQ multiplex PCR; the TCRdb copy retains only in-frame clones and omits some. The sample carries about 2 million clones, approximately 95% recorded once. The material sequenced was naive CD4+ T cells sorted from blood. The subset here: CD45RA+ positively selected. These receptors all stem from a man between 18 and 29 years old in good health.

The J gene is TRBJ1-6, the V gene TRBV30, with D perhaps matching TRBD1 (5 bases). V was pared by 5 bases and J by 7 bases, with 18 bases between. The CDR3 runs 15 residues. CDR1 is GTSNPN and CDR2 is SVGIG in the germline V gene (reference sequence). In nucleotides, the CDR3 is TGTGCCTGGGCGATTCAAGGGGCCTTGAATTCACCCCTCCACTTT. Amino acids: CAWAIQGALNSPLHF. Together with reference TRBV30 and TRBJ1-6, the CDR3 gives the full variable domain: SQTIHQWPATLVQPVGSPLSLECTVEGTSNPNLYWYRQAAGRGLQLLFYSVGIGQISSEVPQNLSASRPQDRQFILSSKKLLLSDSGFYLCAWAIQGALNSPLHFGNGTRLTVT.

J is TRBJ2-6 and V is TRBV13; D gene uncertain. The CDR3 totals 17 residues. Germline CDR1 reads PRHDT; CDR2 reads FYEKMQ (reference sequence). V was pared by 2 bases and J by 2 bases, with 13 bases between. The CDR3 reads CASSLYSPGTGANVLTF. CDR3 in DNA: TGTGCCAGCAGCTTATACTCGCCCGGAACTGGGGCCAACGTCCTGACTTTC.

CDR3 in amino acids: CASSSQPNADTQYF. CDR3 bases: TGCGCCAGCAGCTCCCAGCCGAACGCAGATACGCAGTATTTT. The chain is built from TRBV5-1 and TRBJ2-3; no reliable D call. Germline V CDR1 and CDR2: SGHRS, YFSETQ. Trimming removed 3 bases at V and 4 bases at J, with 12 bases between. The length of the CDR3 is 14 residues.

The chain employs TRBV25-1 and TRBJ2-1; 9 bases map to TRBD1. CDR1 is MGHDK and CDR2 is SYGVNS in the germline V gene. With 6 bases clipped from V and 4 bases from J, the junction kept 7 bases outside the gene matches. The CDR3 covers 15 residues. Here the CDR3 reads CASRYTGTGYNEQFF. In nucleotides, the CDR3 is TGTGCCAGCAGGTACACCGGGACAGGGTACAATGAGCAGTTCTTC.

The rearrangement links TRBV7-2 to TRBJ2-5; D is perhaps TRBD1 (6 bases). V was cut by 3 bases and J by 5 bases, with 10 bases left in between. The germline gives CDR1 SGHTA, CDR2 FQGNSA. The CDR3 sequence is 13 residues long. The CDR3 here is CASSFTGKETQYF. In nucleotides, the CDR3 is TGTGCCAGCAGCTTCACAGGGAAGGAGACCCAGTACTTC.

V and J are TRBV7-8 and TRBJ2-7, with 9 bases identical to TRBD1. CDR1 SGHVS and CDR2 FQNEAQ come from the germline V gene. The CDR3 loop spans 15 amino acids. The J segment lost 5 bases and the V segment lost 5 bases, leaving 10 bases of the junction unmatched. The CDR3 is CASSRRDRAINEQYF. CDR3 nucleotides: TGTGCCAGCAGCCGCCGGGACAGGGCAATCAACGAGCAGTACTTC.

The chain is built from TRBV6-1 and TRBJ2-7; D gene unclear. Germline V gene sequence: CDR1 MNHNS, CDR2 SASEGT. The CDR3 totals 13 residues. V was pared by 5 bases and J by 0 bases, with 8 bases between. The chain's CDR3 is CASSYASSYEQYF. The CDR3 DNA reads as TGTGCCAGCAGTTATGCGAGCTCCTACGAGCAGTACTTC.

The rearrangement links TRBV7-9 to TRBJ1-1; D might be TRBD1 (5 bases). In germline, CDR1 is SEHNR, CDR2 FQNEAQ (reference sequence). V was cut by 2 bases and J by 1 base, with 11 bases left in between. This CDR3 comprises 15 residues. The chain's CDR3 is CASSLIRARNTEAFF. CDR3 DNA: TGTGCCAGCAGCTTAATCAGGGCCCGGAACACTGAAGCTTTCTTT. The variable domain in full, completed from reference TRBV7-9 and TRBJ1-1, reads DTGVSQNPRHKITKRGQNVTFRCDPISEHNRLYWYRQTLGQGPEFLTYFQNEAQLEKSRLLSDRFSAERPKGSFSTLEIQRTEQGDSAMYLCASSLIRARNTEAFFGQGTRLTVV.

The CDR3 sequence is CACTGLAHSYNEQFF. The CDR3 DNA reads as TGTGCCTGTACGGGACTAGCACACTCCTACAATGAGCAGTTCTTC. This chain joins TRBV30 and TRBJ2-1, with 9 bases matching TRBD2. With V trimmed by 6 bases and J by 0 bases, 6 bases remained unmatched. CDR3 length equals 15 residues. Germline CDR1 GTSNPN, CDR2 SVGIG (reference sequence).

This clone was observed a handful of times. Other DNA sequences in the same sample also yield this CDR3. This rearrangement joins TRBV30 to TRBJ2-5; D uncertain. The V end was cut by 1 base, the J end by 5 bases, with 2 bases between. CDR1 and CDR2 (germline): GTSNPN, SVGIG (reference sequence). CDR3 length: 10 residues. CDR3 coding DNA: TGTGCCTGGAGTGAGGAGACCCAGTACTTC. Translating it yields CAWSEETQYF. Filled out from reference TRBV30 and TRBJ2-5, the complete variable domain reads SQTIHQWPATLVQPVGSPLSLECTVEGTSNPNLYWYRQAAGRGLQLLFYSVGIGQISSEVPQNLSASRPQDRQFILSSKKLLLSDSGFYLCAWSEETQYFGPGTRLLVL.

The V call is TRBV27, the J call TRBJ2-7, with TRBD1 matching over 7 bases. The CDR3 runs to 16 residues. The junction had 14 bases not matched to a gene; V was cut back by 6 bases and J by 3 bases. Germline values: CDR1 MNHEY, CDR2 SMNVEV (reference sequence). The CDR3 DNA sequence: TGTGCCAGCAGCTACAAGGGGGCAGGGAATGGCTACGAGCAGTACTTC. It encodes CASSYKGAGNGYEQYF.

This chain links TRBV25-1 with TRBJ2-3; tentative D call: TRBD2 (6 bases). V was trimmed by 8 bases and J by 4 bases, leaving 13 bases between them. Germline V gives CDR1 MGHDK, CDR2 SYGVNS. The CDR3 loop spans 13 amino acids. The CDR3 coding sequence is TGTGCCAGCTGCGCGGGGCCGGCAGATACGCAGTATTTT. Protein: CASCAGPADTQYF.